One sample yielded the 26 T cell receptor beta chains listed below, sequenced in a study of cytomegalovirus exposure and HLA in healthy donors. Primers: 60 Vbeta forward and 13 Jbeta reverse. Here immunoSEQ multiplex PCR was the method, and the copy in TCRdb shows in-frame clones only, minus some. The table includes about 180,000 clones, about 82% detected once. The sequencing sample was made of PBMCs. All receptors derive from a male donor in good health and CMV-seronegative.

In its sample, this clone was seen once. The gene calls are TRBV2 and TRBJ1-2; maybe TRBD1 (6 bases). Germline V lookup: CDR1 SNHLY, CDR2 FYNNEI. This CDR3 spans 19 amino acids. The ends were cut back, 3 bases at V and 9 bases at J, with 32 bases in the middle. The CDR3 DNA sequence: TGTGCCAGCAGTGAGGGTCGTGGGACAATCCGCCCCCTAGGTCCCCGCTACACCTTC. This translates into CASSEGRGTIRPLGPRYTF.

This chain connects TRBV5-1 to TRBJ2-3, with TRBD1 matching 8 bases. V dropped 4 bases and J dropped 4; count of bases not matched to a gene: 2. The CDR3 consists of 13 residues. Germline V gives CDR1 SGHRS, CDR2 YFSETQ. DNA for the CDR3: TGCGCCAGCAGCCCGGACAGGGCAGATACGCAGTATTTT. Its protein product is CASSPDRADTQYF.

This chain connects TRBV6-5 to TRBJ1-1; D gene uncertain. CDR3 length equals 13 residues. Germline-derived CDR1 and CDR2 are MNHEY and SVGAGI. V lost 4 bases and J lost 4, with 10 bases in between. CDR3 bases: TGTGCCAGCAGTTGGCAGGAGGGCACTGAAGCTTTCTTT. This gives the protein CASSWQEGTEAFF.

In its sample, this clone was seen once. This chain uses TRBV11-2 with TRBJ1-1; possible D gene TRBD1, 6 bases. The germline V and J ends were trimmed by 6 bases and 5 bases, with 13 bases remaining between them. This CDR3 region has 13 residues. Germline V gives CDR1 SGHAT, CDR2 FQNNGV. In DNA, the CDR3 is TGTGCCAGCAGAAAAACAGGGCGTACTGAAGCTTTCTTT. Translation gives CASRKTGRTEAFF.

This rearrangement joins TRBV10-3 to TRBJ2-7; 8 nucleotides agree with TRBD2. Germline V lookup: CDR1 ENHRY, CDR2 SYGVKD. This CDR3 spans 19 amino acids. The V gene end was trimmed by 4 bases and the J gene end by 1 base; junction bases not matched to a gene: 18. CDR3 in amino acids: CAISGVGLAGLTRSYEQYF. The CDR3 DNA is TGTGCCATCAGTGGCGTCGGGCTAGCGGGTCTCACCCGATCCTACGAGCAGTACTTC.

This clone was seen more than once but under ten times. The V and J genes are TRBV5-1 and TRBJ2-7, with D possibly TRBD1 on 5 matching bases. Looked up from germline, CDR1 is SGHRS and CDR2 is YFSETQ. V was cut by 5 bases and J by 3 bases, with 12 bases left in between. The CDR3 length is 13 residues. The chain's CDR3 is CASSSPRDYEQYF. The CDR3 nucleotides are TGCGCCAGCAGTTCGCCCAGGGACTACGAGCAGTACTTC.

This chain uses TRBV11-2 with TRBJ2-1; D gene unclear. Trimming cost V 8 bases and J 3 bases, with 8 bases left between them. This CDR3 region has 12 residues. Germline V CDR1 and CDR2: SGHAT, FQNNGV. CDR3: CASLNSYNEQFF. CDR3 sequence (DNA): TGTGCCAGCCTTAATAGCTACAATGAGCAGTTCTTC.

The chain links TRBV19 to TRBJ1-4; TRBD1 agrees at 7 bases. Germline CDR1 reads LNHDA; CDR2 reads SQIVND (reference sequence). The length of the CDR3 is 15 residues. The J segment lost 4 bases and the V segment lost 6 bases, leaving 8 bases of the junction unmatched. The CDR3 loop is CASSPGQAINEKLFF. The CDR3 region has the DNA TGTGCCAGTAGCCCAGGACAGGCAATTAATGAAAAACTGTTTTTT.

The chain links TRBV7-2 to TRBJ2-5; 7 bases map to TRBD2. The CDR3 is 15 residues long. Germline CDR1 and CDR2: SGHTA and FQGNSA. After removal of 0 bases from V and 5 bases from J, the junction contained 6 bases not matched to a gene. In DNA, the CDR3 is TGTGCCAGCAGCTTAGCGGGGGGGAAATGGGAGACCCAGTACTTC. Protein: CASSLAGGKWETQYF.

CDR3 residues: CASSPSEDEQYF. The DNA for the CDR3 is TGTGCCAGCAGCCCCAGTGAGGACGAGCAGTACTTC. The chain links TRBV7-9 to TRBJ2-7, with D unresolved. The V and J ends lost 5 bases and 5 bases respectively, with 10 bases between them. The CDR3 runs 12 residues. The germline gives CDR1 SEHNR, CDR2 FQNEAQ (reference sequence).

The CDR3: CASRGVSDTQYF. The DNA for the CDR3 is TGCGCCAGCAGAGGGGTTTCAGATACGCAGTATTTT. The V call is TRBV4-1, the J call TRBJ2-3, with D tentatively TRBD1 (5 bases). Per the germline V gene, CDR1 is MGHRA and CDR2 is YSYEKL. There are 12 residues in the CDR3. Trimming cost V 6 bases and J 4 bases, with 8 bases left between them.

This CDR3 is CASRATGVRPQHF. CDR3 in DNA: TGTGCCAGCCGAGCCACGGGGGTAAGACCCCAGCATTTT. V gene TRBV28 combines with J gene TRBJ1-5; a possible D gene is TRBD1 (5 bases). V lost 8 bases and J lost 10, with 18 bases in between. Germline CDR1 and CDR2: MDHEN and SYDVKM. The length of the CDR3 is 13 residues.

This clone was observed a few times. The V and J genes are TRBV19 and TRBJ2-3, with 13 bases identical to TRBD2. With V trimmed by 5 bases and J by 0 bases, 8 bases remained unmatched. CDR3 size: 18 residues. Germline V CDR1 and CDR2: LNHDA, SQIVND (reference sequence). CDR3: CASSSGTSGAGSTDTQYF. CDR3 sequence (DNA): TGTGCCAGTAGTTCCGGGACTAGCGGGGCTGGAAGCACAGATACGCAGTATTTT.

This chain joins TRBV4-3 and TRBJ2-7; D possibly corresponds to TRBD1 (6 bases). The CDR3 runs 13 residues. Per germline, CDR1 LGHNA and CDR2 YSLEER. V dropped 4 bases and J dropped 2 bases, with 9 bases sitting between them. In nucleotides, the CDR3 is TGCGCCAGCAGCCCCGGGACAACCTACGAGCAGTACTTC. This codes for CASSPGTTYEQYF.

The rearrangement joins TRBV7-2 to TRBJ2-7; 8 bases are a match to TRBD1. J gave up 4 bases and V 3 bases, and 5 bases lay outside the gene matches. CDR1 is SGHTA and CDR2 is FQGNSA in the germline V gene. There are 14 residues in the CDR3. For the CDR3, the DNA is TGTGCCAGCAGCTTCTCAGGGGGCGGGTACGAGCAGTACTTC. Encoded protein: CASSFSGGGYEQYF.

The rearrangement uses TRBV5-1 and TRBJ1-4; D perhaps matches TRBD1 (5 bases). Germline CDR1 is SGHRS and CDR2 is YFSETQ. V lost 0 bases to trimming and J lost 4 bases, with 10 bases between them. This CDR3 is built from 15 residues. The CDR3 protein is CASSLAQGYNEKLFF. CDR3 DNA sequence: TGCGCCAGCAGCTTGGCCCAGGGCTATAATGAAAAACTGTTTTTT.

This clone was observed a few times. The V and J genes are TRBV5-6 and TRBJ2-2; the match to TRBD2 covers 8 bases. The germline V gene has CDR1 SGHDT and CDR2 YYEEEE. The V and J ends lost 1 base and 0 bases, in that order; junction bases with no gene match: 5. This CDR3 is built from 17 residues. This chain's CDR3 is CASSLPLLAANTGELFF. Here the CDR3 DNA reads TGTGCCAGCAGCTTGCCGCTACTAGCGGCGAACACCGGGGAGCTGTTTTTT.

This clone was observed many times. This chain connects TRBV21-1 to TRBJ2-7; the table's D call TRBD1 went unverified against the DNA. TRBV21-1 is flagged as a pseudogene. CDR3 length: 14 amino acids. CDR3 region: CASSKGQGGNEQYF. The DNA of the CDR3 is TGTGCCAGCAGCAAGGGACAGGGGGGAAACGAGCAGTACTTC.

J is TRBJ2-6 and V is TRBV7-9; 7 bases map to TRBD1. The CDR3 is 15 amino acids. Trimming took 5 bases from V and 6 from J; bases not matched to a gene: 7. Per germline, CDR1 SEHNR and CDR2 FQNEAQ (reference sequence). The CDR3 spells CASSDTGEEANVLTF. In DNA form, the CDR3 reads TGTGCCAGCAGCGACACAGGGGAAGAGGCCAACGTCCTGACTTTC.

The CDR3 nucleotides read TGTGCCAGCAGTGAAGCCCGAACGGCTGGACAGGAGAAGTTCTTC. The encoded protein is CASSEARTAGQEKFF. This chain connects TRBV2 to TRBJ2-1; 7 positions match TRBD1. This CDR3 has 15 amino acids. The germline CDR1 and CDR2 sequences are SNHLY and FYNNEI. Trimming at V came to 0 bases and at J to 14 bases, leaving 13 bases not matched to a gene.

The chain has TRBV30 and TRBJ2-5; D is perhaps TRBD1 (6 bases). Trimming shortened V by 5 bases and J by 5 bases, and 9 bases separated the two germline ends. Germline loops: CDR1 GTSNPN, CDR2 SVGIG (reference sequence). This CDR3 spans 11 amino acids. CDR3 loop: CAWEDRETQYF. CDR3 coding DNA: TGTGCCTGGGAAGACAGGGAGACCCAGTACTTC.

V gene TRBV5-4 combines with J gene TRBJ2-7; 12 positions match TRBD2. The CDR3 runs to 15 residues. CDR1 SGHNT and CDR2 YYREEE come from the germline V gene (reference sequence). J lost 6 bases, V lost 4 bases, and 8 bases had no gene match. The CDR3 coding sequence is TGTGCCAGCAGCCCTAGCGGGGGGGCCTTTGCCGAGCAGTACTTC. This gives the protein CASSPSGGAFAEQYF.

V usage is TRBV14 and J usage is TRBJ2-4, with 7 positions matching TRBD1. The V and J ends lost 1 base and 0 bases, in that order; junction bases with no gene match: 15. Germline V CDR1 and CDR2: SGHDN, FVKESK. This CDR3 has 20 residues. As DNA, the CDR3 is TGTGCCAGCAGCCAAGGACTTGGGACAGCGAAGGGGGTAGCCAAAAACATTCAGTACTTC. Its translation: CASSQGLGTAKGVAKNIQYF.

The rearrangement joins TRBV23-1 to TRBJ2-7; 7 nucleotides line up with TRBD2. TRBV23-1 is labeled an ORF, and its function is uncertain. Trimming took 1 base from V and 1 from J; bases not matched to a gene: 7. The CDR3 extends over 16 amino acids. In DNA, the CDR3 is TGCGCCAGCAGTCAATTGTCCAGCGGGGCGTCCTACGAGCAGTACTTC. It is translated as CASSQLSSGASYEQYF.

This clone showed up just a few times. J is TRBJ2-7 and V is TRBV4-3, with a weak D call TRBD1 (6 bases). The CDR3 is 15 residues long. CDR1 and CDR2 (germline): LGHNA, YSLEER. Trimming stripped 1 base from V and 0 bases from J, with 10 bases between. DNA for the CDR3: TGCGCCAGCAGCCAAGTGGCAGGGGACTCCTACGAGCAGTACTTC. Amino acid sequence: CASSQVAGDSYEQYF.

The chain joins TRBV5-4 to TRBJ2-3; TRBD2 agrees at 10 bases. Germline V CDR1 and CDR2: SGHNT, YYREEE (reference sequence). The CDR3 is 15 residues long. Unmatched junction bases numbered 1, after V lost 2 bases and J lost 1 base. The CDR3 bases are TGTGCCAGCAGCTTAACTAGCGGGGGCACAGATACGCAGTATTTT. It specifies CASSLTSGGTDTQYF.